This T cell receptor (beta chain) was recovered during a study of cytomegalovirus exposure and HLA in healthy donors. Findings and limits, study-wide: High sensitivity and specificity were reportedly achieved when the classifier diagnosed cytomegalovirus status. Later on, an analysis found that several of the most significant clusters appeared to be linked to common viral pathogens, which included parvovirus B19. In a later analysis, TCR beta V- and J-gene trimming was associated with a missense DCLRE1C variant. In a later analysis, specific HLA alleles were associated with 15,000 to 20,000 TCR beta sequences at a 0.05 false discovery rate.

PCR involved 60 Vbeta and 13 Jbeta primers. Data came from immunoSEQ multiplex PCR; TCRdb stores just in-frame clones and leaves some out. The sample includes about 150,000 clones, roughly 67% seen only once; the top ten take 5% to 5.5%. The germline V gene encodes CDR1 MDHEN and CDR2 SYDVKM. V lost 3 bases and J 5 bases, leaving 16 bases between the germline ends. CDR3 length: 15 residues. With respect to this clone: The antigen remains unidentified.

The sequencing input was PBMCs. This clonotype originated in a woman younger than 30 in good health and CMV-seropositive. The chain uses TRBV28 and TRBJ1-1; possible D gene TRBD1, 5 bases. CDR3 nucleotides: TGTGCCAGCAGTTTGGGCACGGGGGTAGGGACTGAAGCTTTCTTT. Translation: CASSLGTGVGTEAFF.